The rows below give T cell receptor beta chains drawn from one sample of a study of T cells after yellow fever vaccination. TCRdb re-called the 5' RACE reads with MiXCR, one entry per CDR3 protein. The data contain 130,000 or so distinct CDR3 sequences, roughly 15% of them singletons. The sample was CD8+ T cells sorted from PBMCs, taken 5 days after the yellow fever booster vaccination. Receptors were obtained from a man between 18 and 35 years old who received the YFV17D yellow fever vaccine. CDR3s include the opening cysteine and the closing phenylalanine or tryptophan. Each record gives: V gene, clone size, J gene, D gene, CDR3 protein, CDR3 DNA. A D gene is named only where the DNA matches it firmly. Size tells how often a clone was seen (once, few, many) or the class of an expanded clone, and some rows leave it out.

V gene: TRBV29-1; clone size: few; J gene: TRBJ2-1; D gene: .; CDR3 protein: CSVPSGGGNEQFF; CDR3 DNA: TGCAGCGTCCCCTCGGGCGGCGGCAATGAGCAGTTCTTC
V gene: TRBV20-1; clone size: once; J gene: TRBJ1-5; D gene: TRBD1; CDR3 protein: CSARGTGLGQPQHF; CDR3 DNA: TGCAGTGCCAGAGGGACAGGGTTAGGTCAGCCCCAGCATTTT
V gene: TRBV27; clone size: few; J gene: TRBJ2-4; D gene: .; CDR3 protein: CASSFIGGIAKNIQYF; CDR3 DNA: TGTGCCAGCAGTTTCATCGGGGGCATAGCCAAAAACATTCAGTACTTC
V gene: TRBV29-1; clone size: .; J gene: TRBJ2-1; D gene: .; CDR3 protein: CSGAGPLYNEQFF; CDR3 DNA: TGCAGCGGGGCGGGACCCCTATACAATGAGCAGTTCTTC
V gene: TRBV7-6; clone size: few; J gene: TRBJ2-5; D gene: TRBD2; CDR3 protein: CASSFYWRGRETQYF; CDR3 DNA: TGTGCCAGCAGCTTTTATTGGCGGGGGAGGGAGACCCAGTACTTC
V gene: TRBV2; clone size: few; J gene: TRBJ2-3; D gene: .; CDR3 protein: CASRSDSTTSTDTQYF; CDR3 DNA: TGTGCCAGCAGATCGGACAGTACCACTAGCACAGATACGCAGTATTTT
V gene: TRBV29-1; clone size: few; J gene: TRBJ1-1; D gene: .; CDR3 protein: CSVVGWSMNTEAFF; CDR3 DNA: TGCAGCGTTGTCGGGTGGAGCATGAACACTGAAGCTTTCTTT
V gene: TRBV7-2; clone size: .; J gene: TRBJ2-1; D gene: .; CDR3 protein: CASSLRAVSYNEQFF; CDR3 DNA: TGTGCCAGCAGCTTACGGGCAGTCTCCTACAATGAGCAGTTCTTC
V gene: TRBV4-1; clone size: .; J gene: TRBJ1-1; D gene: .; CDR3 protein: CASSQDYGEPTEAFF; CDR3 DNA: TGCGCCAGCAGCCAAGATTATGGGGAACCAACTGAAGCTTTCTTT
V gene: TRBV4-3; clone size: .; J gene: TRBJ1-4; D gene: .; CDR3 protein: CASSQDPQGTNEKLFF; CDR3 DNA: TGCGCCAGCAGCCAAGATCCCCAGGGCACTAATGAAAAACTGTTTTTT
V gene: TRBV2; clone size: .; J gene: TRBJ2-3; D gene: TRBD2; CDR3 protein: CASSTGLAGGIDTQYF; CDR3 DNA: TGTGCCAGCAGTACGGGACTAGCGGGAGGCATAGATACGCAGTATTTT
V gene: TRBV7-9; clone size: medium-sized; J gene: TRBJ2-2; D gene: .; CDR3 protein: CALRDTGELFF; CDR3 DNA: TGTGCCCTTCGGGACACCGGGGAGCTGTTTTTT
V gene: TRBV4-1; clone size: many; J gene: TRBJ2-7; D gene: .; CDR3 protein: CASSQGGAGYEQYF; CDR3 DNA: TGCGCCAGCAGCCAAGGAGGGGCCGGGTACGAGCAGTACTTC
V gene: TRBV6-2/TRBV6-3; clone size: .; J gene: TRBJ2-1; D gene: TRBD2; CDR3 protein: CASSATSGVFDEQFF; CDR3 DNA: TGTGCCAGCAGTGCGACTAGCGGGGTCTTCGATGAGCAGTTCTTC
V gene: TRBV4-3; clone size: .; J gene: TRBJ2-1; D gene: .; CDR3 protein: CASSQGPGWDEQFF; CDR3 DNA: TGCGCCAGCAGCCAAGGTCCAGGGTGGGATGAGCAGTTCTTC
V gene: TRBV9; clone size: few; J gene: TRBJ2-1; D gene: .; CDR3 protein: CASSAGISYNEQFF; CDR3 DNA: TGTGCCAGCAGCGCGGGGATTTCCTACAATGAGCAGTTCTTC
V gene: TRBV7-8; clone size: .; J gene: TRBJ1-2; D gene: .; CDR3 protein: CASSIGSAAYGYTF; CDR3 DNA: TGTGCCAGCAGCATAGGGTCGGCAGCGTATGGCTACACCTTC
V gene: TRBV12-3/TRBV12-4; clone size: .; J gene: TRBJ1-2; D gene: TRBD1; CDR3 protein: CASSWDRGFNGYTF; CDR3 DNA: TGTGCCAGCAGTTGGGACAGAGGGTTTAATGGCTACACCTTC
V gene: TRBV19; clone size: .; J gene: TRBJ1-1; D gene: TRBD1; CDR3 protein: CASSTGQGTTEAFF; CDR3 DNA: TGTGCCAGTAGTACAGGACAGGGAACGACTGAAGCTTTCTTT
V gene: TRBV10-3; clone size: .; J gene: TRBJ2-4; D gene: TRBD1; CDR3 protein: CAISETGENIQYF; CDR3 DNA: TGTGCCATCAGTGAAACAGGGGAAAACATTCAGTACTTC
V gene: TRBV7-9; clone size: .; J gene: TRBJ1-6; D gene: TRBD1; CDR3 protein: CASSLAGTGVNSPLHF; CDR3 DNA: TGTGCCAGCAGCTTAGCCGGGACAGGGGTGAATTCACCCCTCCACTTT
V gene: TRBV13; clone size: .; J gene: TRBJ2-7; D gene: .; CDR3 protein: CASSLAGPLYEQYF; CDR3 DNA: TGTGCCAGCAGCTTAGCTGGACCCCTGTACGAGCAGTACTTC
V gene: TRBV4-3; clone size: .; J gene: TRBJ2-5; D gene: TRBD2; CDR3 protein: CASSQVTSGGPIKAQYF; CDR3 DNA: TGCGCCAGCAGCCAGGTGACTAGCGGGGGCCCTATTAAGGCCCAGTACTTC
V gene: TRBV11-2; clone size: .; J gene: TRBJ1-2; D gene: .; CDR3 protein: CASSLENGKGYTF; CDR3 DNA: TGTGCCAGCAGCTTAGAGAACGGAAAAGGCTACACCTTC
V gene: TRBV4-1; clone size: .; J gene: TRBJ1-1; D gene: TRBD1; CDR3 protein: CASSRVDRDLEAFF; CDR3 DNA: TGCGCCAGCAGCCGGGTGGACAGGGACCTTGAAGCTTTCTTT
V gene: TRBV21-1; clone size: .; J gene: TRBJ1-2; D gene: .; CDR3 protein: CASSVQTGLNGYTF; CDR3 DNA: TGTGCCAGCAGCGTTCAGACAGGGTTGAATGGCTACACCTTC
V gene: TRBV12-3/TRBV12-4; clone size: few; J gene: TRBJ2-7; D gene: TRBD2; CDR3 protein: CASTSGDNSYEQYF; CDR3 DNA: TGTGCCAGCACTAGCGGGGACAACTCCTACGAGCAGTACTTC
V gene: TRBV20-1; clone size: few; J gene: TRBJ2-3; D gene: TRBD1; CDR3 protein: CSATDRAWVTDTQYF; CDR3 DNA: TGCAGTGCCACCGACAGGGCATGGGTCACAGATACGCAGTATTTT
V gene: TRBV4-2; clone size: few; J gene: TRBJ2-5; D gene: .; CDR3 protein: CASSQDQETQYF; CDR3 DNA: TGTGCCAGCAGCCAAGATCAAGAGACCCAGTACTTC
V gene: TRBV5-1; clone size: few; J gene: TRBJ2-1; D gene: .; CDR3 protein: CASSRPASEQFF; CDR3 DNA: TGCGCCAGCAGCCGCCCCGCCTCCGAGCAGTTCTTC
V gene: TRBV9; clone size: many; J gene: TRBJ2-2; D gene: .; CDR3 protein: CASSEDPDTGELFF; CDR3 DNA: TGTGCCAGCAGCGAGGACCCGGACACCGGGGAGCTGTTTTTT
V gene: TRBV7-9; clone size: few; J gene: TRBJ2-7; D gene: TRBD1; CDR3 protein: CASSSGQGAFYEQYF; CDR3 DNA: TGTGCCAGCAGCTCCGGACAGGGGGCCTTCTACGAGCAGTACTTC
V gene: TRBV6-5; clone size: few; J gene: TRBJ1-3; D gene: TRBD1; CDR3 protein: CASSLGQGMDTIYF; CDR3 DNA: TGTGCCAGCAGTCTAGGACAGGGGATGGACACCATATATTTT
V gene: TRBV20-1; clone size: few; J gene: TRBJ2-5; D gene: .; CDR3 protein: CSANPDSQETQYF; CDR3 DNA: TGCAGTGCCAATCCGGACAGCCAAGAGACCCAGTACTTC
V gene: TRBV12-5; clone size: .; J gene: TRBJ1-6; D gene: .; CDR3 protein: CASGLAPSAPLHF; CDR3 DNA: TGTGCTAGTGGTTTGGCACCGTCGGCTCCCCTCCACTTT
V gene: TRBV28; clone size: few; J gene: TRBJ2-3; D gene: TRBD1; CDR3 protein: CASSPRQGVVGTQYF; CDR3 DNA: TGTGCCAGCAGTCCCCGACAGGGGGTAGTAGGAACGCAGTATTTT
V gene: TRBV9; clone size: .; J gene: TRBJ2-2; D gene: .; CDR3 protein: CASSVAGELFF; CDR3 DNA: TGTGCCAGCAGCGTAGCCGGGGAGCTGTTTTTT
V gene: TRBV4-3; clone size: few; J gene: TRBJ2-7; D gene: .; CDR3 protein: CASSPREDREQYF; CDR3 DNA: TGCGCCAGCAGCCCTAGGGAGGATCGGGAGCAGTACTTC
V gene: TRBV6-6; clone size: .; J gene: TRBJ2-2; D gene: .; CDR3 protein: CASSYVAVDGELFF; CDR3 DNA: TGTGCCAGCAGTTACGTAGCGGTGGACGGGGAGCTGTTTTTT
V gene: TRBV7-9; clone size: few; J gene: TRBJ2-3; D gene: TRBD2; CDR3 protein: CASSVERGSTDTQYF; CDR3 DNA: TGTGCCAGCAGCGTAGAGCGGGGTAGCACAGATACGCAGTATTTT
V gene: TRBV5-1; clone size: many; J gene: TRBJ1-1; D gene: TRBD1; CDR3 protein: CASSLERTGGTEAFF; CDR3 DNA: TGCGCCAGCAGCTTGGAGAGGACAGGGGGCACTGAAGCTTTCTTT
V gene: TRBV28; clone size: many; J gene: TRBJ2-3; D gene: TRBD2; CDR3 protein: CASSLPPGTSGGTSTDTQYF; CDR3 DNA: TGTGCCAGCAGTTTACCTCCGGGGACTAGCGGGGGTACTAGCACAGATACGCAGTATTTT
V gene: TRBV12-5; clone size: few; J gene: TRBJ1-2; D gene: .; CDR3 protein: CASGGDTGDYGYTF; CDR3 DNA: TGTGCTAGTGGGGGGGATACCGGCGACTATGGCTACACCTTC
V gene: TRBV12-3/TRBV12-4; clone size: few; J gene: TRBJ2-7; D gene: .; CDR3 protein: CASRPTNSGQSSYEQYF; CDR3 DNA: TGTGCCAGCAGACCGACTAATAGCGGCCAGAGCTCCTACGAGCAGTACTTC
V gene: TRBV30; clone size: many; J gene: TRBJ2-1; D gene: TRBD2; CDR3 protein: CASSGGNEQFF; CDR3 DNA: TGTGCCTCCAGCGGGGGCAATGAGCAGTTCTTC
V gene: TRBV7-2; clone size: many; J gene: TRBJ2-7; D gene: .; CDR3 protein: CASRGLRESSYEQYF; CDR3 DNA: TGTGCCAGCAGGGGTCTCAGGGAGAGCTCCTACGAGCAGTACTTC
V gene: TRBV4-1; clone size: few; J gene: TRBJ1-4; D gene: .; CDR3 protein: CASSQGYEATNEKLFF; CDR3 DNA: TGCGCCAGCAGCCAAGGGTACGAGGCAACTAATGAAAAACTGTTTTTT
V gene: TRBV6-5; clone size: few; J gene: TRBJ2-7; D gene: .; CDR3 protein: CASSSSMGFGSYEQYF; CDR3 DNA: TGTGCCAGCAGTTCGTCCATGGGATTCGGATCCTACGAGCAGTACTTC
V gene: TRBV7-8; clone size: .; J gene: TRBJ2-7; D gene: .; CDR3 protein: CASSSNTRLEQYF; CDR3 DNA: TGTGCCAGCAGCTCCAACACCCGGCTCGAGCAGTACTTC
V gene: TRBV6-5; clone size: few; J gene: TRBJ2-2; D gene: .; CDR3 protein: CASNKENTGELFF; CDR3 DNA: TGTGCCAGCAACAAGGAGAACACCGGGGAGCTGTTTTTT
V gene: TRBV9; clone size: many; J gene: TRBJ2-1; D gene: .; CDR3 protein: CASSVVGTHNEQFF; CDR3 DNA: TGTGCCAGCAGCGTAGTGGGGACTCACAATGAGCAGTTCTTC
V gene: TRBV6-1; clone size: .; J gene: TRBJ1-1; D gene: .; CDR3 protein: CASRATLGAGTEAFF; CDR3 DNA: TGTGCCAGCAGGGCTACGTTGGGCGCAGGCACTGAAGCTTTCTTT
V gene: TRBV5-1; clone size: few; J gene: TRBJ1-1; D gene: .; CDR3 protein: CASSAWGNTEAFF; CDR3 DNA: TGCGCCAGCAGCGCGTGGGGTAACACTGAAGCTTTCTTT
V gene: TRBV6-2/TRBV6-3; clone size: few; J gene: TRBJ1-2; D gene: .; CDR3 protein: CASSRGRYGYTF; CDR3 DNA: TGTGCCAGTAGCCGCGGGCGATACGGCTACACCTTC
V gene: TRBV3-1; clone size: few; J gene: TRBJ2-5; D gene: .; CDR3 protein: CASSRHRPGRLGETQYF; CDR3 DNA: TGTGCCAGCAGCCGACATCGCCCGGGACGCCTGGGGGAGACCCAGTACTTC